The rows below give T cell receptor beta chains drawn from one sample of a study of blood T cell repertoires in COVID-19. TCRdb keeps only in-frame clones here, not all; method: immunoSEQ multiplex PCR. The repertoire includes almost 45,000 clones, about 70% of them detected once, and around 59% sits in the top ten. Sample: peripheral blood. These TCRs come from an elderly man with acute or convalescent COVID-19. Each CDR3 is given with its conserved first and last residue.

j_gene	v_gene	CDR3aa
TRBJ2-1	TRBV5-5	CASSLDGGVYNEQFF
TRBJ2-3	TRBV27	CASSFGGYGQYF
TRBJ1-3	TRBV18	CASSPAGPGNTIYF
TRBJ1-1	TRBV3-1/TRBV3-2	CASSNRRVSNTEAFF
TRBJ1-3	TRBV28	CASSLVGALGNTIYF
TRBJ1-2	TRBV15	CATSRDRSRGSYTF
TRBJ2-3	TRBV28	CASSTSPATDTQYF
TRBJ2-1	TRBV19	CASSILGTPSASEQFF
TRBJ2-3	TRBV4-1	CASSRTLAGYTDTQYF
TRBJ1-2	TRBV5-1	CASSLAAGASYGYTF
TRBJ1-6	TRBV6-2/TRBV6-3	CASSYSGENSPLHF
TRBJ2-1	TRBV13	CASSFIGAMGYNEQFF